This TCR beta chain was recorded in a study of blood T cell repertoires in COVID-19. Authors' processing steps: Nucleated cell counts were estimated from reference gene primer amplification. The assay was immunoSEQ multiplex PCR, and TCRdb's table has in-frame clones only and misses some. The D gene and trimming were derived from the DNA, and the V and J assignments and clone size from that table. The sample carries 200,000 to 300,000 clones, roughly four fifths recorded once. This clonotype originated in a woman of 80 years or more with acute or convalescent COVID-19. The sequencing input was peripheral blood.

As DNA, the CDR3 is TGTGCCAGCAGGCCGACTGCCGCCTACGAGCAGTACTTC. Translating gives CASRPTAAYEQYF. The gene calls are TRBV11-2 and TRBJ2-7; D uncertain. The germline V gene encodes CDR1 SGHAT and CDR2 FQNNGV. The CDR3 has 13 residues. The V end lost 6 bases, the J end lost 2 bases, and 11 bases lay between the germline ends.